A single sample gave rise to the 20 T cell receptor beta chains below, sequenced in a study of blood T cell repertoires in COVID-19 (dated by TCRdb to 2019 to 2021). The receptor library was made with the immunoSEQ multiplex PCR assay. TCRdb carries this immuneACCESS record with in-frame sequences only. Its versions omit some clonotypes, under half of them owing to an unresolved V gene in the studies checked, with the rest unexplained. This sample gives some 150,000 clones in total; over 75% of them show up just once. The ten most abundant clones make up over 0.95% of the sample. Sequenced sample: PBMCs or T cells enriched from blood (not recorded which). All receptors come from a human donor with acute COVID-19. The donor label of this sample is uncertain.

This clone was counted once. This chain connects TRBV20-1 to TRBJ2-5; D possibly corresponds to TRBD2 (5 bases). V lost 3 bases, J lost 2 bases, and 16 bases lay in between. The germline V gene has CDR1 DFQATT and CDR2 SNEGSKA (reference sequence). This CDR3 comprises 15 residues. Written as DNA, the CDR3 is TGCAGTGCTAGTGACTTCCGGAGGCAGCAAGAGACCCAGTACTTC. It specifies CSASDFRRQQETQYF.

The chain couples TRBV7-2 to TRBJ2-5; 9 nucleotides line up with TRBD2. Germline CDR1 SGHTA, CDR2 FQGNSA. This CDR3 has 15 residues. Losses at the gene ends were 5 bases for V and 5 bases for J; bases not matched to a gene: 9. CDR3 DNA sequence: TGTGCCAGCAGCCCAAGCGGGGGGAGAGTCGAGACCCAGTACTTC. Protein: CASSPSGGRVETQYF.

The rearrangement links TRBV7-2 to TRBJ2-3; 8 positions agree with TRBD1. The CDR3 covers 14 residues. The germline V gene encodes CDR1 SGHTA and CDR2 FQGNSA. V shed 1 base, J shed 12 bases, and the junction held 9 bases outside the gene matches. CDR3: CASSLGPSGGNQYF. Written as DNA, the CDR3 is TGTGCCAGCAGCTTAGGACCGTCAGGGGGCAATCAGTATTTT.

The rearrangement joins TRBV20-1 to TRBJ1-2, with D possibly matching TRBD1 (6 bases). Trimming shortened V by 3 bases and J by 7 bases, and 15 bases separated the two germline ends. Per germline, CDR1 DFQATT and CDR2 SNEGSKA (reference sequence). The CDR3 loop spans 13 amino acids. As DNA, the CDR3 is TGCAGTGCTAGTCCGGGACAATCCTCTGGCTACACCTTC. Amino acids: CSASPGQSSGYTF.

This chain joins TRBV23-1 and TRBJ1-5, with D tentatively TRBD1 (5 bases). TRBV23-1 carries the ORF label, with uncertain function. The CDR3 is made up of 10 amino acids. Trimming took 10 bases from V and 6 from J, leaving 7 bases between them. Here the CDR3 DNA reads TGCGCCACCGGGGGTCAGCCCCAGCATTTT. Protein sequence: CATGGQPQHF.

This clone is labeled as medium-sized. This chain links TRBV7-9 with TRBJ1-2, with a weak D call TRBD1 (6 bases). This CDR3 contains 14 residues. The V gene lost 5 bases and the J gene lost 4 bases, with 14 bases spanning the gap. Germline V gives CDR1 SEHNR, CDR2 FQNEAQ (reference sequence). CDR3 in DNA: TGTGCCAGCAGCGGCGGACAGACCGGCTATGGCTACACCTTC. It yields the protein CASSGGQTGYGYTF.

J is TRBJ1-2 and V is TRBV2, with 7 bases matching TRBD1. Trimming took 6 bases from V and 1 from J; bases not matched to a gene: 8. Germline V gene lookup returns CDR1 SNHLY and CDR2 FYNNEI. This CDR3 is 15 amino acids long. CDR3 coding DNA: TGTGCCAGCAGACGGACAGGCCATTTTAACTATGGCTACACCTTC. It codes for CASRRTGHFNYGYTF.

The V and J genes are TRBV9 and TRBJ1-6, with 7 bases aligning to TRBD1. The germline V gene has CDR1 SGDLS and CDR2 YYNGEE. The CDR3 has 15 residues. Unmatched junction bases numbered 9, after V lost 4 bases and J lost 8 bases. The CDR3 reads CASSSSRDRDSPLHF. For the CDR3, the DNA is TGTGCCAGCAGCTCAAGCCGGGACAGAGATTCACCCCTCCACTTT.

The genes are TRBV5-1 and TRBJ2-7; 11 positions agree with TRBD1. Germline CDR1 is SGHRS and CDR2 is YFSETQ. V was pared by 0 bases and J by 5 bases, with 7 bases of the junction left unmatched. CDR3 size: 16 residues. CDR3 nucleotides: TGCGCCAGCAGCTTGGTTCTCGGGGACAGGGGGAACGAGCAGTACTTC. This translates into CASSLVLGDRGNEQYF. The full variable domain, with the rest looked up from reference TRBV5-1 and TRBJ2-7, is KAGVTQTPRYLIKTRGQQVTLSCSPISGHRSVSWYQQTPGQGLQFLFEYFSETQRNKGNFPGRFSGRQFSNSRSEMNVSTLELGDSALYLCASSLVLGDRGNEQYFGPGTRLTVT.

The V and J genes are TRBV5-1 and TRBJ2-3, with a weak D call TRBD2 (5 bases). The CDR3 is 14 amino acids. Germline CDR1 reads SGHRS; CDR2 reads YFSETQ. V was clipped by 5 bases and J by 0 bases, with 10 bases between them. As DNA, the CDR3 is TGCGCCAGCAGGGCTCGGGGAAGCACAGATACGCAGTATTTT. Residues: CASRARGSTDTQYF.

The sample holds a few counts of this clone. V gene TRBV4-1 combines with J gene TRBJ1-2; D not resolved. V lost 2 bases, J lost 4 bases, and 8 bases lay in between. The CDR3 totals 13 residues. Germline CDR1 MGHRA, CDR2 YSYEKL. CDR3 loop: CASSQTGSYGYTF. In DNA form, the CDR3 reads TGCGCCAGCAGCCAAACGGGGTCCTATGGCTACACCTTC.

The chain couples TRBV7-9 to TRBJ1-2; possibly TRBD1 for D (6 bases). CDR1 is SEHNR, CDR2 FQNEAQ, per germline (reference sequence). V gave up 5 bases and J gave up 5 bases, with 12 bases separating them. The CDR3 consists of 13 residues. The CDR3 DNA reads TGTGCCAGCAGCAGCGGACAGCCTTATGGCTACACCTTC. Protein: CASSSGQPYGYTF.

CDR3 residues: CASSSFQGLANSPLHF. Here the CDR3 DNA reads TGTGCCAGCAGCTCATTCCAGGGTTTGGCTAATTCACCCCTCCACTTT. V and J are TRBV7-8 and TRBJ1-6, with D maybe TRBD1 (5 bases). CDR1 and CDR2 (germline): SGHVS, FQNEAQ. The length of the CDR3 is 16 residues. The V end was cut by 4 bases, the J end by 6 bases, with 16 bases between.

The CDR3 here is CSASGRGPQHF. DNA for the CDR3: TGCAGTGCTAGTGGGCGGGGGCCCCAGCATTTT. The chain is built from TRBV20-1 and TRBJ1-5, with D unclear. V was clipped by 3 bases and J by 9 bases, with 9 bases between them. Germline V lookup: CDR1 DFQATT, CDR2 SNEGSKA (reference sequence). The CDR3 is 11 amino acids.

The J gene is TRBJ1-4, the V gene TRBV6-4, with TRBD1 as a possible D gene (6 bases). Trimming cost V 5 bases and J 7 bases, with 20 bases left between them. CDR1 is MRHNA, CDR2 SNTAGT, per germline. CDR3 length: 16 amino acids. The CDR3 loop reads CASSTTPGQKVEKLFF. The CDR3 DNA reads TGTGCCAGCAGTACAACTCCGGGACAAAAGGTTGAAAAACTGTTTTTT.

The chain employs TRBV30 and TRBJ1-5, with D uncertain. The germline gives CDR1 GTSNPN, CDR2 SVGIG (reference sequence). Trimming took off 3 bases at V and 6 bases at J, with 12 bases between the two ends. This CDR3 is built from 13 residues. This CDR3 is CAWSTSLSQPQHF. Here the CDR3 DNA reads TGTGCCTGGAGCACTTCTTTGAGTCAGCCCCAGCATTTT.

The chain carries TRBV5-1 and TRBJ1-4; TRBD1 might be the D (5 bases). The V gene's germline CDR1 is SGHRS and CDR2 YFSETQ. This CDR3 contains 16 residues. The V end was cut by 2 bases, the J end by 4 bases, with 15 bases between. The CDR3 bases are TGCGCCAGCAGCTTCCTTGCAGGGCCCGTTAATGAAAAACTGTTTTTT. This encodes CASSFLAGPVNEKLFF.

The rearrangement uses TRBV7-6 and TRBJ2-3, with 8 bases identical to TRBD2. V was clipped by 3 bases and J by 2 bases; unmatched bases: 7. This CDR3 is 16 amino acids long. Germline V gene data show CDR1 as SGHVS and CDR2 as FNYEAQ. CDR3 bases: TGTGCCAGCAGCTTCCCGCTTAGCGGGACCACAGATACGCAGTATTTT. Amino acids: CASSFPLSGTTDTQYF.

The chain recombines TRBV5-6 with TRBJ1-3; D is possibly TRBD1 (6 bases). Germline assignment: CDR1 SGHDT and CDR2 YYEEEE. CDR3 size: 16 residues. V dropped 1 base and J dropped 0 bases, with 11 bases sitting between them. The CDR3, as DNA: TGTGCCAGCAGCTTGACAGGGATCCTCTCTGGAAACACCATATATTTT. Translated: CASSLTGILSGNTIYF.

The gene calls are TRBV5-8 and TRBJ2-7; 8 bases map to TRBD2. This CDR3 has 14 amino acids. Looked up from germline, CDR1 is SGHTS and CDR2 is YDEGEE. V was clipped by 5 bases and J by 2 bases; unmatched bases: 6. The CDR3 loop is CASRPRRGAYEQYF. The CDR3 DNA sequence: TGTGCCAGCAGACCTCGGCGGGGGGCCTACGAGCAGTACTTC.